The rows below give T cell receptor beta chains drawn from one sample of a study of cytotoxic CD8 clonotypes in ibrutinib-treated CLL. Profiled with immunoSEQ multiplex PCR; TCRdb holds only in-frame clones, not every one. The sample includes about 200,000 clones, just under 80% seen only once; the top ten take about an eighth. The sequencing here drew on PBMCs, taken after 12 months of ibrutinib treatment. The receptors were sampled from a human donor with chronic lymphocytic leukemia. Each CDR3 is given with its conserved first and last residue. Fields, in order: J gene, V gene, clone size, CDR3 protein. Some rows mark clone size as missing; the rest say once, few, many or name a class of expanded clone.

J: TRBJ2-1; V: TRBV28; size: NA; CDR3: CASSLSSLGYNEQFF
J: TRBJ2-7; V: TRBV6-6; size: NA; CDR3: CASSSKDWTYEQYF
J: TRBJ2-3; V: TRBV5-4; size: NA; CDR3: CASTIPGGDTQYF
J: TRBJ2-5; V: TRBV4-1; size: NA; CDR3: CASASILQETQYF
J: TRBJ2-7; V: TRBV11-2; size: NA; CDR3: CASSPLPGSGGSSYEQYF
J: TRBJ1-4; V: TRBV6-5; size: NA; CDR3: CASSYIGAGQGFLFF
J: TRBJ2-7; V: TRBV25-1; size: NA; CDR3: CASSPGRTSGGAGIEQYF
J: TRBJ1-1; V: TRBV28; size: NA; CDR3: CASSIQGAITEAFF
J: TRBJ1-2; V: TRBV6-4; size: many; CDR3: CASSDRGYGYTF
J: TRBJ2-7; V: TRBV15; size: NA; CDR3: CATSRENRQPDEQYF
J: TRBJ2-7; V: TRBV25-1; size: few; CDR3: CASSEAVSYEQYF
J: TRBJ2-1; V: TRBV2; size: NA; CDR3: CASSEEGLAANEQFF
J: TRBJ1-2; V: TRBV6-5; size: NA; CDR3: CASSYLTNYGYTF
J: TRBJ2-5; V: TRBV15; size: NA; CDR3: CATSIIKGGGETQYF
J: TRBJ2-1; V: TRBV6-5; size: NA; CDR3: CASSFTGTGSNEQFF
J: TRBJ2-7; V: TRBV5-6; size: NA; CDR3: CASSIGDIPESEQYF
J: TRBJ2-3; V: TRBV5-1; size: NA; CDR3: CASSRTGPVDTQYF